The 14 T cell receptor beta chains below were found in one sample sequenced in a study of memory CD4+ T cells and cytomegalovirus serostatus. Single viable CD3+CD4+CD8-CD45RO+ cells were sorted as the memory CD4+ T cells. Libraries were prepared by immunoSEQ multiplex PCR; TCRdb keeps only in-frame clonotypes and omits some of them. Of some 67,000 clones listed, 75% to 80% are singletons. The sequenced sample was memory CD4+ T cells from blood. These receptor sequences come from an adult in good health and CMV-seropositive.

The rearrangement links TRBV4-2 to TRBJ1-1; D unresolved. This CDR3 has 15 amino acids. Per the germline V gene, CDR1 is LGHNA and CDR2 is YNFKEQ. V dropped 2 bases and J dropped 2 bases, with 12 bases sitting between them. CDR3 DNA: TGTGCCAGCAGCCAATATGGCAGGAGTAACACTGAAGCTTTCTTT. Protein: CASSQYGRSNTEAFF.

This clone was seen a few times. The chain combines TRBV30 with TRBJ2-2; TRBD1 might be the D (6 bases). The germline V gene has CDR1 GTSNPN and CDR2 SVGIG (reference sequence). With 2 bases removed from V and 5 bases from J, the gap between germline ends came to 6 bases. This CDR3 region has 12 residues. The CDR3 spells CAWSTGTGELFF. The CDR3 DNA reads TGTGCCTGGAGTACAGGGACCGGGGAGCTGTTTTTT.

J is TRBJ2-2 and V is TRBV7-7; TRBD2 is a possible D gene (5 bases). The CDR3 runs 16 residues. The V gene lost 5 bases and the J gene lost 2 bases, with 15 bases spanning the gap. Germline values: CDR1 SSHAT, CDR2 FNYEAQ (reference sequence). The DNA of the CDR3 is TGTGCCAGCAGCCACGGGGAGCGGTCCAACACCGGGGAGCTGTTTTTT. It is translated as CASSHGERSNTGELFF.

The CDR3 sequence is CASSSSAYNEQFF. The CDR3 DNA reads TGTGCCAGCAGCTCATCAGCTTACAATGAGCAGTTCTTC. This sequence joins TRBV14 and TRBJ2-1; no reliable D call. V lost 5 bases and J 4 bases, leaving 9 bases between the germline ends. The CDR3 contains 13 residues. Germline V gives CDR1 SGHDN, CDR2 FVKESK.

This chain connects TRBV5-1 to TRBJ2-1; 7 nucleotides line up with TRBD2. Germline CDR1 SGHRS, CDR2 YFSETQ. With V trimmed by 1 base and J by 2 bases, 3 bases remained unmatched. The CDR3 is 15 amino acids. Here the CDR3 DNA reads TGCGCCAGCAGCTTGTTAGCGGGCCCCTACAATGAGCAGTTCTTC. This sequence encodes CASSLLAGPYNEQFF.

The gene calls are TRBV5-6 and TRBJ1-1; maybe TRBD1 (5 bases). The V and J ends lost 4 bases and 9 bases respectively, with 22 bases between them. This CDR3 has 15 residues. From germline, CDR1 is SGHDT and CDR2 YYEEEE. The CDR3 DNA sequence: TGTGCCAGCAGCAGGGGAGGGGTGGGAGGTGGACAAGCTTTCTTT. Translation gives CASSRGGVGGGQAFF.

This CDR3 is CASSFVASGGYNEQFF. The CDR3 DNA follows: TGTGCCAGCAGCTTTGTGGCTAGCGGAGGTTACAATGAGCAGTTCTTC. The chain recombines TRBV5-6 with TRBJ2-1, with 7 bases aligning to TRBD2. The CDR3 is made up of 16 amino acids. With V trimmed by 2 bases and J by 4 bases, 9 bases remained unmatched. Germline V gives CDR1 SGHDT, CDR2 YYEEEE.

The chain couples TRBV18 to TRBJ1-2; D unresolved. The germline gives CDR1 KGHSH, CDR2 LQKENI. This CDR3 contains 11 residues. V was cut by 5 bases and J by 10 bases, with 11 bases left in between. The CDR3 DNA reads TGTGCCAGCTCAGACCTGGACGACTACACCTTC. Protein: CASSDLDDYTF.

This clone was recorded once. The chain joins TRBV6-1 to TRBJ2-1, with 8 bases that match TRBD1. This CDR3 is 13 amino acids long. V lost 6 bases, J lost 7 bases, and 5 bases stayed unmatched. In germline, CDR1 is MNHNS, CDR2 SASEGT. CDR3 loop: CASRRRGQNEQFF. In DNA, the CDR3 is TGTGCCAGCAGGCGCAGGGGGCAGAATGAGCAGTTCTTC.

V is TRBV7-9 and J is TRBJ2-7; no reliable D call. The CDR3 extends over 14 amino acids. Germline values: CDR1 SEHNR, CDR2 FQNEAQ (reference sequence). Trimming took 1 base from V and 0 from J, leaving 7 bases between them. CDR3 in amino acids: CASSLVRSSYEQYF. CDR3 sequence (DNA): TGTGCCAGCAGCTTAGTGAGGAGCTCCTACGAGCAGTACTTC.

The rearrangement links TRBV5-5 to TRBJ2-5; 7 bases are a match to TRBD1. Germline V gene data show CDR1 as SGHKS and CDR2 as YYEKEE (reference sequence). Germline trimming cut 2 bases from V and 1 base from J; bases unmatched to any gene: 5. This CDR3 is built from 15 residues. CDR3 in DNA: TGTGCCAGCAGCTTAACCTACAGGGGCCAAGAGACCCAGTACTTC. Translated: CASSLTYRGQETQYF.

This chain uses TRBV7-2 with TRBJ2-7, with 9 nucleotides matching TRBD2. Germline V CDR1 and CDR2: SGHTA, FQGNSA. J was trimmed by 5 bases and V by 7 bases; bases with no gene match: 15. The length of the CDR3 is 16 residues. CDR3 sequence reads: CASTPGWAGGPHEQYF. The CDR3 DNA reads as TGTGCCAGCACTCCGGGTTGGGCGGGAGGGCCCCACGAGCAGTACTTC.

In DNA, the CDR3 is TGCGCCAGCAGCCAAGATCCCCACCACGAGCAGTACTTC. It encodes CASSQDPHHEQYF. The gene calls are TRBV4-1 and TRBJ2-7; D not certain. Germline V lookup: CDR1 MGHRA, CDR2 YSYEKL. V was shortened by 0 bases and J by 5 bases, with 8 bases between the two germline ends. CDR3 size: 13 residues.

This clone was picked up a small number of times. The chain carries TRBV25-1 and TRBJ1-1; D remains unclear. Germline assignment: CDR1 MGHDK and CDR2 SYGVNS. CDR3 size: 13 residues. The V end lost 8 bases, the J end lost 5 bases, and 15 bases lay between the germline ends. CDR3 DNA sequence: TGTGCCAGCGGGCTGAGGGATCGGACTGAAGCTTTCTTT. This encodes CASGLRDRTEAFF.